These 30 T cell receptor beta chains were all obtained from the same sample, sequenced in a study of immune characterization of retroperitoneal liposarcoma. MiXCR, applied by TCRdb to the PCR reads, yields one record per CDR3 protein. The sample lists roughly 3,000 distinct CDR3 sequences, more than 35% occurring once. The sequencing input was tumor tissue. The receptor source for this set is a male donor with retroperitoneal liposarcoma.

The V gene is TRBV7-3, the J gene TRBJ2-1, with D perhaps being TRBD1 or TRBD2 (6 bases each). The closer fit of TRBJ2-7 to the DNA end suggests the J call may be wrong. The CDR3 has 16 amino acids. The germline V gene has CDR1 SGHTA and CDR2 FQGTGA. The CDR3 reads CASSPGGFEDYNEQYF. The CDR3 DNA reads TGTGCCAGCAGCCCCGGGGGCTTCGAAGACTACAATGAGCAGTACTTC.

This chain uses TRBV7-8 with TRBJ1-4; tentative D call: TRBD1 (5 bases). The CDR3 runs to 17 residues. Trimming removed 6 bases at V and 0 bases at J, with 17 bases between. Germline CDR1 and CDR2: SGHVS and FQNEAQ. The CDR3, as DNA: TGTGCCAGCAGTAGGGGCAGGGACCCACCAACTAATGAAAAACTGTTTTTT. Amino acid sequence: CASSRGRDPPTNEKLFF.

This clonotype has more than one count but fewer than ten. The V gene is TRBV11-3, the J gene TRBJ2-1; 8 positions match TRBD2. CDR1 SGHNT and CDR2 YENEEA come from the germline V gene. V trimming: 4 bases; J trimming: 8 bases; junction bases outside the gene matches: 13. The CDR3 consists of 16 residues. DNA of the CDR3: TGTGCCAGCAGCTACGGGAGGGGAGCGGATAGGGATGAGCAGTTCTTC. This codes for CASSYGRGADRDEQFF.

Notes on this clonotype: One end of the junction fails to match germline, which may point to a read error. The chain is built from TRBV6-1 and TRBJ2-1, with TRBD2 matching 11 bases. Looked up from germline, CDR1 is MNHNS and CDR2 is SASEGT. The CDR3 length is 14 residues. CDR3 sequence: CTSHSGRAYNEQFF. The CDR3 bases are TGTACCAGTCATAGCGGGAGGGCCTACAATGAGCAGTTCTTC.

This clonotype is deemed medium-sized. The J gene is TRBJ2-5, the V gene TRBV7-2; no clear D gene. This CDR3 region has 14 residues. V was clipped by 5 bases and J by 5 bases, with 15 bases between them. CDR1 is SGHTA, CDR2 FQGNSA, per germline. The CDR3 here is CASSPSGSTETQYF. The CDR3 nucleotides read TGTGCCAGCAGCCCCTCGGGCAGTACGGAGACCCAGTACTTC.

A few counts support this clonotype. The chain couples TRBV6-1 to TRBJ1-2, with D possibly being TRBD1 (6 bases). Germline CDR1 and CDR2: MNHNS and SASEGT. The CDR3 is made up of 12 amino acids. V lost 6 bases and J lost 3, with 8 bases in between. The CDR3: CASRAGDYGYTF. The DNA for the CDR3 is TGTGCCAGCAGAGCAGGGGACTATGGCTACACCTTC.

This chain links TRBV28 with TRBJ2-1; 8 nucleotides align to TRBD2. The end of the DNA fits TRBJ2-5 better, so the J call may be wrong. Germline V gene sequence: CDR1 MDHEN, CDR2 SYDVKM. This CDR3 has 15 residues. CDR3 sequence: CASSSPAGVQETQYF. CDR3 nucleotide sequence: TGTGCCAGCAGTTCGCCAGCGGGGGTACAAGAGACCCAGTACTTC.

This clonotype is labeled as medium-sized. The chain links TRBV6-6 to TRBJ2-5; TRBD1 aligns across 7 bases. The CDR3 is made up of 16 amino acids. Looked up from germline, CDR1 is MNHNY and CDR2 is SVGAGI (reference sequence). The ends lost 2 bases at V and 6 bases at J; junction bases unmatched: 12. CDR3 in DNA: TGTGCCAGCAGTTACGCCTTCGACAGGGTGACGAAGACCCAGTACTTC. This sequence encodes CASSYAFDRVTKTQYF.

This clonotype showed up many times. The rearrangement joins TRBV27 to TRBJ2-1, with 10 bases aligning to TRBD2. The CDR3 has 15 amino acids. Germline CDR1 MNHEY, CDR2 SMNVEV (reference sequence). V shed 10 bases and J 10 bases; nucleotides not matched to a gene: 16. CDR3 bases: TGTGCCACCAAAGCGGGAGGGGGGTCTATGTACGAGCAGTTCTTC. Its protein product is CATKAGGGSMYEQFF.

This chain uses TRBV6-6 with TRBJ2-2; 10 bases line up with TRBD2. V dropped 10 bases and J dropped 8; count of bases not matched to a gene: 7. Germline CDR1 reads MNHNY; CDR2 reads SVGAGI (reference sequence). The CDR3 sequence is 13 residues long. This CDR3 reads CATSLAGGGELFF. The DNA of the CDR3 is TGTGCCACCTCGTTAGCGGGAGGTGGGGAGCTGTTTTTT.

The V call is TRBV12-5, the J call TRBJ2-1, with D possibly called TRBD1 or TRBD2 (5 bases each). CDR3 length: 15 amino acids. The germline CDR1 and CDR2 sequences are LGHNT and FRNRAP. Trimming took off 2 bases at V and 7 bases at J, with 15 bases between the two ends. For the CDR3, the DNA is TGTGCTAGTGGTTTGAACACCGGGACCCCAAATGAGCAGTTCTTC. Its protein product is CASGLNTGTPNEQFF.

In nucleotides, the CDR3 is TGTGCCAGCAGTGAAGCGCTGCTAGCGGGGGGCCGGAGCACAGATACGCAGTATTTT. Amino acids: CASSEALLAGGRSTDTQYF. V is TRBV6-1 and J is TRBJ2-3; 11 nucleotides match TRBD2. Germline CDR1 MNHNS, CDR2 SASEGT. The CDR3 sequence is 19 residues long. Germline trimming cut 0 bases from V and 0 bases from J; bases unmatched to any gene: 8.

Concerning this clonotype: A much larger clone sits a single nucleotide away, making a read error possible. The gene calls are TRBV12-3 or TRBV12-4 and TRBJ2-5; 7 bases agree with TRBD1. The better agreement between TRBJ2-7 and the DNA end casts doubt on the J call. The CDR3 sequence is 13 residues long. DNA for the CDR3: TGTGCCAGCAGCCAGACAGGGTTCTACGAGCAGTACTTC. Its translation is CASSQTGFYEQYF.

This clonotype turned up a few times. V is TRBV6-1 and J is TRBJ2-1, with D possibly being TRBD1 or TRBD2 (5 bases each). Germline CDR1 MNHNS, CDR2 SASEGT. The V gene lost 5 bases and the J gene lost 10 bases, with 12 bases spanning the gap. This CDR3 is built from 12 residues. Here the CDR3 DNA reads TGTGCCAGCAGTTTGGGACGCGGAGAGCAGTTCTTC. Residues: CASSLGRGEQFF.

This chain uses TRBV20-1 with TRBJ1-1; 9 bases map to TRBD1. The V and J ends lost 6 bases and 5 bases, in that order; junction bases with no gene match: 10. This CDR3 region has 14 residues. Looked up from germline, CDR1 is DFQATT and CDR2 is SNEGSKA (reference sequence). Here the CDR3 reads CSAPATGGETEAFF. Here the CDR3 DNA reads TGCAGTGCCCCCGCGACAGGGGGGGAAACTGAAGCTTTCTTT.

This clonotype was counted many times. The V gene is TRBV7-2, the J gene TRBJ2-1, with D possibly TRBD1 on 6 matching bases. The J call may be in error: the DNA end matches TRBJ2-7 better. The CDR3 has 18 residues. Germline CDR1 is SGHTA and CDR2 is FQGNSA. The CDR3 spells CASSLRRVTGLSYNEQYF. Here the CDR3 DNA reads TGTGCCAGCAGCTTACGCCGGGTTACAGGGCTATCCTACAATGAGCAGTACTTC.

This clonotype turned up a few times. CDR3 region: CASSEGWEQETQYF. DNA for the CDR3: TGTGCCAGCAGTGAAGGGTGGGAACAAGAGACCCAGTACTTC. The chain uses TRBV6-1 and TRBJ2-5; D ambiguous. In germline, CDR1 is MNHNS, CDR2 SASEGT. V lost 1 base and J lost 2, with 8 bases in between. The length of the CDR3 is 14 residues.

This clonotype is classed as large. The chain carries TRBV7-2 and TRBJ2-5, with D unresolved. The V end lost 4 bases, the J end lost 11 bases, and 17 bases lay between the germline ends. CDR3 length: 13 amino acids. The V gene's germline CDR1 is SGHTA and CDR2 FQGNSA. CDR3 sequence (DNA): TGTGCCAGCAGCTCGTATGTCGAGAATGAGCAGTACTTC. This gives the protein CASSSYVENEQYF. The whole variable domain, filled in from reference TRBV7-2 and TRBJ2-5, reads GAGVSQSPSNKVTEKGKDVELRCDPISGHTALYWYRQSLGQGLEFLIYFQGNSAPDKSGLPSDRFSAERTGGSVSTLTIQRTQQEDSAVYLCASSSYVENEQYFGPGTRLLVL.

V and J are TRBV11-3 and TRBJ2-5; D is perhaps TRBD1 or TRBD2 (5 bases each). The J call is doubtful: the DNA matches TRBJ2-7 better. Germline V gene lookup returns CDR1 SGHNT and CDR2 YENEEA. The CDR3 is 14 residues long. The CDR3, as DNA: TGTGCCAGCAGCTACGACAACCGAGGGACCGAGCAGTACTTC. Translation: CASSYDNRGTEQYF.

The CDR3, as DNA: TGTGCCAGCAGACTGACAGGGGGGGAAGTCGCCTACAATGAGCAGTTCTTC. Translated, it gives CASRLTGGEVAYNEQFF. The chain couples TRBV6-5 to TRBJ2-5, with 9 positions matching TRBD1. The J call is doubtful: the DNA matches TRBJ2-1 better. The CDR3 spans 17 residues. CDR1 is MNHEY and CDR2 is SVGAGI in the germline V gene.

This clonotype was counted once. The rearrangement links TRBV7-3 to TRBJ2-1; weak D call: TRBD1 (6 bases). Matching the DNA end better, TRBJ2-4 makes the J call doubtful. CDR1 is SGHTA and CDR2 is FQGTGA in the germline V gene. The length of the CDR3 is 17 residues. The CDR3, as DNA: TGTGCCTTACATGGGCAGGGAGAAGGGGGAGCCAAAAACATTCAGTACTTC. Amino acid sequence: CALHGQGEGGAKNIQYF.

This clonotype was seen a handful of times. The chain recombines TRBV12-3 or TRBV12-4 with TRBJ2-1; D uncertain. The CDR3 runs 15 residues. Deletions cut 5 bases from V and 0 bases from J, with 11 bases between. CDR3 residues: CASSETPNSYNEQFF. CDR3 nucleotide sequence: TGTGCCAGCAGTGAAACTCCAAACTCCTACAATGAGCAGTTCTTC.

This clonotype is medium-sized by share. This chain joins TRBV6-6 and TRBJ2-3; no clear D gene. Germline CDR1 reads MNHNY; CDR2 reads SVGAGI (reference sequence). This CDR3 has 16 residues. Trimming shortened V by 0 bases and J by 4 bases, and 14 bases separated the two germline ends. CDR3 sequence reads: CASSYSPASPPDTQYF. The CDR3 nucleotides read TGTGCCAGCAGTTACTCCCCTGCTTCCCCGCCAGATACGCAGTATTTT.

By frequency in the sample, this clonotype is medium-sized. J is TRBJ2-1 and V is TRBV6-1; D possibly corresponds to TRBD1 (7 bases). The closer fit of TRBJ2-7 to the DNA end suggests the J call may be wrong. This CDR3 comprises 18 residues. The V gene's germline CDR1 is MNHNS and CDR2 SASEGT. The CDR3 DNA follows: TGTGCCAGCAGTCAGTCTGGACAGGCCTTGGGGAGGAGGTACGAGCAGTACTTC. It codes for CASSQSGQALGRRYEQYF.

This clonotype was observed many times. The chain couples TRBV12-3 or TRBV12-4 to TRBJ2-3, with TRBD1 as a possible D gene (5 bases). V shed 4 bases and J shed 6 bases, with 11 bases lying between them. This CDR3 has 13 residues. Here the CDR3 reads CASSYFGADTQYF. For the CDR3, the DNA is TGTGCCAGCAGTTATTTTGGGGCCGATACGCAGTATTTT.

CDR3 DNA: TGTGCCAGCAGCTTAGGGGGGATGCGGGAGACCCAGTACTTC. Translating it yields CASSLGGMRETQYF. The chain couples TRBV7-2 to TRBJ2-5; D tentatively reads TRBD1 or TRBD2 (5 bases each). The V and J ends lost 1 base and 5 bases respectively, with 11 bases between them. The CDR3 loop spans 14 amino acids. Germline values: CDR1 SGHTA, CDR2 FQGNSA.

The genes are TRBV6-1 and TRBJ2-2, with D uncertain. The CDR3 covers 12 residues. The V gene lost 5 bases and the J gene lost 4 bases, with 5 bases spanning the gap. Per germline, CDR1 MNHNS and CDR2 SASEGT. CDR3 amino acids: CASSISTGELFF. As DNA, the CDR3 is TGTGCCAGCAGTATAAGCACCGGGGAGCTGTTTTTT.

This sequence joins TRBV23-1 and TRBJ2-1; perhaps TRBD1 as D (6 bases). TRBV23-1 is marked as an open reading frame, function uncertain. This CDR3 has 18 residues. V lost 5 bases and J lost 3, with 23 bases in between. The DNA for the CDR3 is TGCGCCAGCAGTGGGGGCTCAGGGGTAGAGGGGGACTACAATGAGCAGTTCTTC. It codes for CASSGGSGVEGDYNEQFF.

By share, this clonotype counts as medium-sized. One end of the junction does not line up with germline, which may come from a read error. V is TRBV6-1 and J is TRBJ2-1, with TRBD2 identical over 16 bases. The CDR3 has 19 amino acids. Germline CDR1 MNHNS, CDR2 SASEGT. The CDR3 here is CASSEHLGLAGGGYSEQFF. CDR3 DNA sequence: TGTGCCAGCAGTGAGCATCTGGGACTAGCGGGAGGGGGTTACAGTGAGCAGTTCTTC.

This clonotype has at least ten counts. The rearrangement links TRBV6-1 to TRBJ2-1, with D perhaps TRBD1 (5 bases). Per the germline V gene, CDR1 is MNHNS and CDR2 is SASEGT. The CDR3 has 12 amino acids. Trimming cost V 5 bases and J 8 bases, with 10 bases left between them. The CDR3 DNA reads TGTGCCAGCAGTCGACAGTGGGATGAGCAGTTCTTC. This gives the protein CASSRQWDEQFF.